Given below is one T cell receptor beta chain in context. Its antigen specificity is not known. Per-nucleotide qualities are absent, and no much larger clonotype sits a single base away. The immunoSEQ Assay, a bias-controlled multiplex PCR, was used to amplify TCRbeta CDR3 regions from genomic DNA. As for the authors' bioinformatics: The number of nucleated cells in each sample was estimated by amplification of reference gene primers within the assay. To quantify the absolute abundance of each unique TCRbeta CDR3 rearrangement, sequence reads were collapsed and filtered. For each sample, productive Simpson clonality was calculated by taking the square root of Simpson's diversity index across productive rearrangements. TCRdb limited this immuneACCESS table to in-frame rearrangements with V and J called. A share of clones is missing; checked studies link under half to unresolved V genes, and the rest is unexplained. V and J calls and clone size are those listed in that table; D and trimming were worked out from the DNA. The sample contains 40,000 to 50,000 clones, 65% to 80% of them found a single time. In total, the top ten clones hold roughly 25% of the sample.

This sample stems from a study of blood T cell repertoires in COVID-19 (dated by TCRdb to between 2020 and 2021). With regard to the full study: Samples covering the acute and convalescent phases of COVID-19 were provided by collaborators in the United States, Italy and Spain. Samples were obtained from the ongoing ImmuneRACE study (first 160 participants) and from over 1,000 subjects provided by 6 global collaborators. The repertoires were made available in a free public database intended to serve as a resource for research on the immune response to SARS-CoV-2. The sample metadata nearly always contained a de-identified subject ID, COVID-19 status, age in years and sex. Where HLA class I and class II types were available, the types were taken from metadata supplied by the sample provider, not from assay-based typing. The prospective study material was composed of cDNA or gDNA derived from T cells, B-cell-depleted T cells, or PBMCs. The dataset comprised deeply sampled blood TCRbeta repertoires from subjects exposed to, actively infected with, or recovered from COVID-19.

Collaborating institutions collected whole blood in K2EDTA tubes following their own protocols. For TCRbeta analysis, collaborators shipped samples as frozen whole blood, isolated PBMCs, or DNA extracted from either of those sample types. The CDR3 measures 15 amino acids from cysteine to phenylalanine. Only the CDR3 DNA stays, 45 bases, in frame from base 1. Germline trimming: 6 bases from V, 5 bases from J; junction bases outside gene matches: 9. CDR1 and CDR2, looked up from the germline V gene, are SNHLY and FYNNEI. Study-level results and caveats: Clinical and demographic metadata were provided uncurated, with the amount varying by source and participant.

Sequences were obtained from peripheral blood. The sequence is built from TRBV2 and TRBJ2-2; TRBD1 lines up with 7 middle nucleotides. This TCR derives from a man aged 65-85 years with acute or convalescent COVID-19. The CDR3 protein sequence reads: CASREGAQGTGELFF. The nucleotides read TGTGCCAGCAGAGAGGGGGCGCAAGGGACCGGGGAGCTGTTTTTT.